This note documents a single T cell receptor beta chain sequence. This entry is derived from a study of blood T cell repertoires in COVID-19. About the research overall: The United States, Italy and Spain were the sources of the acute and convalescent COVID-19 samples. T cells, B-cell-depleted T cells, or PBMCs provided the cDNA or gDNA that served as material.

Source study methods: Reference gene primer amplification gave estimated nucleated cell counts. Assay: immunoSEQ multiplex PCR; the TCRdb copy retains only in-frame clones and omits some. The V and J calls and clone size are taken from that table; D and trimming were inferred from the DNA. The sample has fewer than 55,000 clones; 70% to 90% are singletons. Germline V gene lookup returns CDR1 SGHDN and CDR2 FVKESK. The V gene end was trimmed by 4 bases and the J gene end by 4 bases; junction bases not matched to a gene: 2. The CDR3 has 14 residues. The TCR originated in a man aged 50-60 years with active COVID-19. The gene calls are TRBV14 and TRBJ2-5; 11 nucleotides match TRBD2. The sequencing sample was made of peripheral blood. The CDR3 here is CASSLGLAGETQYF. The CDR3 region has the DNA TGTGCCAGCAGCCTAGGACTAGCGGGAGAGACCCAGTACTTC.